What follows is one TCR beta chain and its context. This clone has a handful of counts. Its antigen is unknown. Base qualities were left out, and no much larger clone turns up one base away. TCRbeta CDR3 regions were amplified from genomic DNA by means of the immunoSEQ Assay, a bias-controlled multiplex PCR. Per the source publication's procedure: The number of nucleated cells in each sample was estimated from the amplification of reference gene primers within the assay. To quantify the absolute abundance of each unique TCRbeta CDR3 rearrangement, sequence reads were collapsed and filtered. Productive Simpson clonality was computed per sample as the square root of Simpson's diversity index over productive rearrangements. Here the immuneACCESS table is served through TCRdb, limited to in-frame sequences with V and J called. Missing clones are a known gap in these copies; in checked studies unresolved V genes cover under half, and the rest lacks a known reason. The DNA gave D and trimming, while V, J and clone size come from that table. The sample contains about 23,000 clones, approximately 74% of them found a single time. The ten largest make up under 8% of the sample.

This entry comes from a study of blood T cell repertoires in COVID-19 (dated by TCRdb to the early 2020s). For the study in its entirety: The collaborator samples originated in the United States, Italy and Spain and spanned the acute and convalescent phases of COVID-19. Nearly every sample came with metadata listing a de-identified subject ID, COVID-19 status, age in years and sex. The prospective study material was composed of cDNA or gDNA derived from T cells, B-cell-depleted T cells, or PBMCs. Where HLA class I and class II types were available, the types were taken from metadata supplied by the sample provider, not from assay-based typing. Deeply sampled blood TCRbeta repertoires from subjects exposed to, actively infected with, or recovered from COVID-19 were included in the dataset. The repertoires were made available in a free public database intended to serve as a resource for research on the immune response to SARS-CoV-2. The samples were drawn from two sources: the first 160 participants of the ongoing ImmuneRACE study, and 1,254 subjects contributed by 6 global collaborators.

What the authors observed across the whole study: How much clinical and demographic metadata was included differed by source and by participant, and the metadata was provided uncurated.

CDR1 SNHLY and CDR2 FYNNEI were looked up in the germline V gene. The germline V and J ends show losses of 3 bases and 4 bases respectively, and no gene match explains 8 bases of the junction. From the cysteine up to the phenylalanine, the CDR3 has a length of 16 residues. The CDR3 DNA has 48 bases and is translated from base 1. One collaborating source in Seattle enrolled patients during active infection and followed them longitudinally through the course of disease. Collaborating institutions collected whole blood in K2EDTA tubes following their own protocols. For TCRbeta analysis, collaborators shipped samples in one of three forms: frozen whole blood, isolated PBMCs, or DNA extracted from either of those sample types.

Input material: peripheral blood. The V and J segments used are TRBV2 and TRBJ1-3; 8 junctional bases match TRBD1. This clonotype was sampled from a man between 45 and 60 years old with COVID-19, enrolled during active disease. The sequenced DNA: TGTGCCAGCAGTGATCAGGGGGCGTTTGCCGGAAACACCATATATTTT. It codes for CASSDQGAFAGNTIYF.